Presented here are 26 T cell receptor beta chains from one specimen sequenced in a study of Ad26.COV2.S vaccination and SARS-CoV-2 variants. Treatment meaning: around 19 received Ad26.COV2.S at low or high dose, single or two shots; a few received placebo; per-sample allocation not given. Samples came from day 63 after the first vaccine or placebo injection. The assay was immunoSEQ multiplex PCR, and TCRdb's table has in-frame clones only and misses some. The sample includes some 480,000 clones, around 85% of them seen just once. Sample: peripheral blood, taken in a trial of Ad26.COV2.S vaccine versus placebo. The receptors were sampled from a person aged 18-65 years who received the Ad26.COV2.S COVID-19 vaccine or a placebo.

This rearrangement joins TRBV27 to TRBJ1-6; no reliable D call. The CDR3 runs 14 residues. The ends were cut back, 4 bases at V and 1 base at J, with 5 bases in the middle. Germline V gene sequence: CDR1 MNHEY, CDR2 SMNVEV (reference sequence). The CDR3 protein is CASSYSSYNSPLHF. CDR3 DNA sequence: TGTGCCAGCAGTTACAGTTCCTATAATTCACCCCTCCACTTT.

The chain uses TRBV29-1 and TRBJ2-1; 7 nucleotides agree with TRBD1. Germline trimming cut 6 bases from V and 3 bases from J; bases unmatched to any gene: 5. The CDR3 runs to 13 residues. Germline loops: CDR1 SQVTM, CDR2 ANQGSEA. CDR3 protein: CSVRTGGYNEQFF. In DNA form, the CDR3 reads TGCAGCGTCAGGACAGGAGGCTACAATGAGCAGTTCTTC.

The CDR3 region has the DNA TGCGCCAGCAGCTTGGCCAGGGGACAGATGAACACCGGGGAGCTGTTTTTT. Encoded protein: CASSLARGQMNTGELFF. The chain is built from TRBV5-1 and TRBJ2-2; TRBD1 matches 7 bases. The germline CDR1 and CDR2 sequences are SGHRS and YFSETQ. V was pared by 0 bases and J by 1 base, with 6 bases of the junction left unmatched. CDR3 length: 17 residues.

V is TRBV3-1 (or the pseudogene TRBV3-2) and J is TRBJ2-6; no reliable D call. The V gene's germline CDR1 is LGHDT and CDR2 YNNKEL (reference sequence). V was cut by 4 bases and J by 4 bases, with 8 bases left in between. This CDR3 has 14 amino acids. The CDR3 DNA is TGTGCCAGCAGCCGGAGTGGGGGGGCCAACGTCCTGACTTTC. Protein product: CASSRSGGANVLTF.

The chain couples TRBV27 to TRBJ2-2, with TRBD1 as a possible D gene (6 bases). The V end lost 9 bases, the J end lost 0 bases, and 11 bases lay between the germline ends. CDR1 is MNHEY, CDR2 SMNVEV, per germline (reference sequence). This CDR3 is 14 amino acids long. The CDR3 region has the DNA TGTGCCAGTTCGGACAGCGCGAACACCGGGGAGCTGTTTTTT. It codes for CASSDSANTGELFF.

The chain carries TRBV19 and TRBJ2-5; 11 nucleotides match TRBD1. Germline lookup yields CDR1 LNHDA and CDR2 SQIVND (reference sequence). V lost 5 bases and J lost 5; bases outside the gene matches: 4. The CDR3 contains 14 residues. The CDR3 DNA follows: TGTGCCAGTAGTCCCGGACAGGGGGCGGAGACCCAGTACTTC. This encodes CASSPGQGAETQYF.

CDR3 sequence reads: CASNAPTGSNEKLFF. The CDR3 coding sequence is TGTGCCAGCAATGCCCCGACAGGATCCAATGAAAAACTGTTTTTT. The chain carries TRBV6-5 and TRBJ1-4; D perhaps matches TRBD1 (6 bases). The CDR3 sequence is 15 residues long. The V end was cut by 7 bases, the J end by 5 bases, with 17 bases between. Germline CDR1 reads MNHEY; CDR2 reads SVGAGI.

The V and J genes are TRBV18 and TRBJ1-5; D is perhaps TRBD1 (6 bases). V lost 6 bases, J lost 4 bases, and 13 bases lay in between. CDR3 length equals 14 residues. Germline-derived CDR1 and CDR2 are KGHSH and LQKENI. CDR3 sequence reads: CASSLDRNNQPQHF. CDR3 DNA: TGTGCCAGCTCCCTAGACAGGAATAATCAGCCCCAGCATTTT.

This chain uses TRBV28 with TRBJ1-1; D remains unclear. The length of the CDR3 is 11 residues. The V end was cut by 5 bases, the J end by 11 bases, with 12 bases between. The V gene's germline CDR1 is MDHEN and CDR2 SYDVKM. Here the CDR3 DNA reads TGTGCCAGCAGTATCACCCGAAGGGCTTTCTTT. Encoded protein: CASSITRRAFF.

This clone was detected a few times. CDR3 amino acids: CASTTGTDNQPQHF. The CDR3 bases are TGTGCCAGCACCACCGGGACAGACAATCAGCCCCAGCATTTT. This chain uses TRBV5-5 with TRBJ1-5, with TRBD1 matching over 7 bases. V trimming: 6 bases; J trimming: 3 bases; junction bases outside the gene matches: 6. Germline-derived CDR1 and CDR2 are SGHKS and YYEKEE (reference sequence). CDR3 size: 14 residues.

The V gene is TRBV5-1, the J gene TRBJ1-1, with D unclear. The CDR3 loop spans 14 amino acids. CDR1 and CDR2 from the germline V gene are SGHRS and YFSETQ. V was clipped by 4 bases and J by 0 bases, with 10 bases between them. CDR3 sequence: CASSPLQMNTEAFF. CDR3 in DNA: TGCGCCAGCAGCCCCCTACAAATGAACACTGAAGCTTTCTTT.

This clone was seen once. CDR3 amino acids: CASTPRVGNYGYTF. The CDR3 nucleotides are TGTGCCAGCACCCCTAGGGTAGGGAACTATGGCTACACCTTC. V is TRBV2 and J is TRBJ1-2; D remains ambiguous. The germline V gene has CDR1 SNHLY and CDR2 FYNNEI. V shed 7 bases and J shed 2 bases, with 14 bases lying between them. The CDR3 sequence is 14 residues long.

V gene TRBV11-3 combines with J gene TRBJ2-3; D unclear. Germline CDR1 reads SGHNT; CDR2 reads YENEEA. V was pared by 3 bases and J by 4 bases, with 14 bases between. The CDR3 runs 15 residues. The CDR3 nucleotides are TGTGCCAGCAGCTTCGGTGGGCCGAAGGCAGATACGCAGTATTTT. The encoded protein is CASSFGGPKADTQYF.

The CDR3 is CSVEKREGYNEQFF. CDR3 bases: TGCAGCGTTGAAAAGCGGGAGGGGTACAATGAGCAGTTCTTC. The chain joins TRBV29-1 to TRBJ2-1; 10 bases are a match to TRBD2. The CDR3 totals 14 residues. Germline V lookup: CDR1 SQVTM, CDR2 ANQGSEA. Trimming removed 2 bases from V and 4 bases from J; junction bases left unmatched: 2.

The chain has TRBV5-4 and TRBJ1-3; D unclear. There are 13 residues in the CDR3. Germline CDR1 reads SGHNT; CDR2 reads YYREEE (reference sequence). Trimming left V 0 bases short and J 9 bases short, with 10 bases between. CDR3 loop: CASSLGLSTTIYF. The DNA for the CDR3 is TGTGCCAGCAGCTTGGGTTTGAGTACCACCATATATTTT.

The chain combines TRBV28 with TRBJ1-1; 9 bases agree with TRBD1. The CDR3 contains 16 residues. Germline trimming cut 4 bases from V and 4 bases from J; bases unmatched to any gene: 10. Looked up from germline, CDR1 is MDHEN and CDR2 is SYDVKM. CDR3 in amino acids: CASSSRSGTGITEAFF. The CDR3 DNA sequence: TGTGCCAGCAGTTCCCGGTCCGGGACAGGGATCACTGAAGCTTTCTTT.

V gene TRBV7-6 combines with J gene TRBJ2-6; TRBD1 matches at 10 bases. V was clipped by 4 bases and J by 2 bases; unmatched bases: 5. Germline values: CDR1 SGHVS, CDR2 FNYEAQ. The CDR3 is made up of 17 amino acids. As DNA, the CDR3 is TGTGCCAGCAGCTGGTCCGGGACAGGGGCTGGGGCCAACGTCCTGACTTTC. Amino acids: CASSWSGTGAGANVLTF. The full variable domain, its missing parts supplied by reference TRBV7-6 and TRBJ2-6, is GAGVSQSPRYKVTKRGQDVALRCDPISGHVSLYWYRQALGQGPEFLTYFNYEAQQDKSGLPNDRFSAERPEGSISTLTIQRTEQRDSAMYRCASSWSGTGAGANVLTFGAGSRLTVL.

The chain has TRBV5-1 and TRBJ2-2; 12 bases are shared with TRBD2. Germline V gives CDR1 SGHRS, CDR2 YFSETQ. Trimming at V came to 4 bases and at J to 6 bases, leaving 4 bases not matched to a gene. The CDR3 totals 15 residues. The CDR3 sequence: CASSALAGGAGELFF. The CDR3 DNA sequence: TGCGCCAGCAGCGCCCTAGCGGGAGGGGCCGGGGAGCTGTTTTTT.

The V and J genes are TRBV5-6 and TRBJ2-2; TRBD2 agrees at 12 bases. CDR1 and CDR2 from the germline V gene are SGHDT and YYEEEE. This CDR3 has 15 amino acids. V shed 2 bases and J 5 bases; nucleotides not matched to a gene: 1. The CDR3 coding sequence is TGTGCCAGCAGCTTTCTAGCGGGAGGGACCGGGGAGCTGTTTTTT. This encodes CASSFLAGGTGELFF.

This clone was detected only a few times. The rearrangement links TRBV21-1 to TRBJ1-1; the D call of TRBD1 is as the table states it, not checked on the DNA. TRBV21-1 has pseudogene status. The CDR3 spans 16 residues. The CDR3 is CASSKERGKVATEAFF. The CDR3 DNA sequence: TGTGCCAGCAGCAAAGAGAGGGGGAAGGTGGCCACTGAAGCTTTCTTT.

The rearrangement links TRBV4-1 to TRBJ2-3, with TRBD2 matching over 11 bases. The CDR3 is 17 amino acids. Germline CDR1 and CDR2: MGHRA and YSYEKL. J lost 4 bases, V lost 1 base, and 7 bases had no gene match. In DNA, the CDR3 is TGCGCCAGCAGCCAAGTTGTAGTAGCGGGAGGGCCAGATACGCAGTATTTT. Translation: CASSQVVVAGGPDTQYF.

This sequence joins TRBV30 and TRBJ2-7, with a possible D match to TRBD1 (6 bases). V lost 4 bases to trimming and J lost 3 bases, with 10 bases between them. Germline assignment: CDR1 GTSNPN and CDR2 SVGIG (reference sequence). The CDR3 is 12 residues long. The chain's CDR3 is CAWNRGGYEQYF. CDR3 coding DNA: TGTGCCTGGAACCGAGGGGGCTACGAGCAGTACTTC. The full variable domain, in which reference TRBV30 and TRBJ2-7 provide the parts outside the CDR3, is SQTIHQWPATLVQPVGSPLSLECTVEGTSNPNLYWYRQAAGRGLQLLFYSVGIGQISSEVPQNLSASRPQDRQFILSSKKLLLSDSGFYLCAWNRGGYEQYFGPGTRLTVT.

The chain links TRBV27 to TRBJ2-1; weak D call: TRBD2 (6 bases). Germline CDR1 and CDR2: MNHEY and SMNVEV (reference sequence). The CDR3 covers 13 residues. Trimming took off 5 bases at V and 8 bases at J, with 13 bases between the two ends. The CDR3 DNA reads TGTGCCAGCAGTGCCCGGGAGTGGGATGAGCAGTTCTTC. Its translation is CASSAREWDEQFF.

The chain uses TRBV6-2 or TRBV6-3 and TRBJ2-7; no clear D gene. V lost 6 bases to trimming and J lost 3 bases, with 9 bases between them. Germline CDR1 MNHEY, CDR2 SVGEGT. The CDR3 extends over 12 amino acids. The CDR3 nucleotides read TGTGCCAGCAGCGAGGACGGCTACGAGCAGTACTTC. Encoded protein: CASSEDGYEQYF.

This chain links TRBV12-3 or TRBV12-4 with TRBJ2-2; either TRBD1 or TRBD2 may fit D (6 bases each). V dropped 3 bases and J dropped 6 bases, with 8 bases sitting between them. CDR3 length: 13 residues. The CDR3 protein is CASSFGGPGELFF. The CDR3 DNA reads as TGTGCCAGCAGTTTTGGGGGGCCCGGGGAGCTGTTTTTT.

The CDR3 DNA follows: TGTGCCAGTAGTATCGCAGGGACATCCCCCGGGGAGCTGTTTTTT. It is translated as CASSIAGTSPGELFF. The chain links TRBV19 to TRBJ2-2, with D possibly being TRBD1 (6 bases). The V gene lost 3 bases and the J gene lost 6 bases, with 14 bases spanning the gap. CDR3 size: 15 residues. Germline V gives CDR1 LNHDA, CDR2 SQIVND (reference sequence).